This entry describes one T cell receptor beta chain. Its antigen is not identified. The data were obtained in a study of regulatory T cells in long-lasting Graves disease. Findings of the study overall: TCR diversity in persistent Graves' patients was below that of newly diagnosed ones. Among persistent patients, a larger number of public clonotypes were shared (roughly 2,900) than among newly diagnosed patients (under 1,000).

Sample time point: newly diagnosed GD, antithyroid drugs for less than 3 months. The TCR library was made from RNA extracted from PBMCs. Both iRepertoire HTBI primers and Arm-PCR of CDR3 regions were used to build the TCR beta libraries. TCRdb reprocessed the multiplex PCR reads with MiXCR, giving one entry per CDR3 protein. The profile covers some 330,000 distinct CDR3 sequences, with 10% to 15% appearing a single time and approximately 17% taken by the ten largest. Deletions cut 3 bases from V and 9 bases from J, with 15 bases between. In germline, CDR1 is DFQATT, CDR2 SNEGSKA (reference sequence). The CDR3 is 14 residues long. These records were also assigned to another study, of T cells in Graves' hyperthyroidism and ophthalmopathy. Per that paper: The HTBI primer set served for first-round RT-PCR of the TCR CDR3. Stable hyperthyroidism was told apart from ophthalmopathy by a model built on 13 V-J features.

The rearrangement uses TRBV20-1 and TRBJ1-6; D perhaps matches TRBD1 (5 bases). This receptor was obtained from a woman aged 18-35 years with Graves disease. The source material was peripheral blood mononuclear cells (PBMCs), sampled at new diagnosis, from a patient treated with antithyroid drugs. The CDR3 nucleotides are TGCAGTGCTAGGACGGAAGGGGATGTTTCACCCCTCCACTTT. It specifies CSARTEGDVSPLHF.